This TCR beta chain was identified during a study of T cell changes during pregnancy in multiple sclerosis. Sequenced by immunoSEQ multiplex PCR; TCRdb stores in-frame clones only, minus some. The repertoire includes over 60,000 clones, approximately 96% of them detected once, and about 2.3% sits in the top ten. This CDR3 contains 16 residues. Looked up from germline, CDR1 is SGHTA and CDR2 is FQGNSA. V was cut by 4 bases and J by 5 bases, with 17 bases left in between. The V and J genes are TRBV7-2 and TRBJ2-2, with D possibly being TRBD2 (6 bases). This sequence was found in a female donor with multiple sclerosis, enrolled in a pregnancy study. This specimen consisted of CD8+ T cells from peripheral blood mononuclear cells, obtained after pregnancy. The CDR3 reads CASSSGGATITGELFF. The CDR3 DNA is TGTGCCAGCAGCTCCGGGGGTGCAACTATAACCGGGGAGCTGTTTTTT.